The clone carrying this T cell receptor (beta chain) appeared once. The data are from a study of control samples from healthy donors and cancer patients. With 5 bases removed from V and 4 bases from J, the gap between germline ends came to 10 bases. The CDR3 length is 13 residues. Germline V gives CDR1 MGHRA, CDR2 YSYEKL. TCRdb's table, derived via immunoSEQ multiplex PCR, lists solely in-frame clones and lacks some. The table records roughly 160,000 clones, under 96% of them present only once. The receptor was isolated from a woman under 40 in good health. The source material was blood. The chain is built from TRBV4-1 and TRBJ2-3; D is unresolved. The CDR3 DNA reads as TGCGCCAGCAGCGCCAGGTTATCAGATACGCAGTATTTT. Protein: CASSARLSDTQYF.